This T cell receptor (beta chain) was sequenced in a study of cytomegalovirus exposure and HLA in healthy donors. Findings and caveats of the study: A link between a missense DCLRE1C variant and TCR beta V- and J-gene trimming emerged from a later analysis. The study designated 150 or so TCR beta chains cytomegalovirus-associated.

The CDR3 contains 12 residues. The V segment lost 4 bases and the J segment 7 bases; nucleotides outside the gene matches: 7. Per germline, CDR1 GTSNPN and CDR2 SVGIG (reference sequence). With 60 Vbeta and 13 Jbeta primers, the PCR was carried out. Repertoires were generated with immunoSEQ multiplex PCR, while TCRdb's copy carries only in-frame clones and drops some. The profile covers 170,000 or so clones, with roughly 79% appearing a single time and over 2.5% taken by the ten largest. With respect to this clone: Antigen specificity is unknown.

The gene calls are TRBV30 and TRBJ2-7; 7 bases match TRBD2. The sequence was collected from a male donor in good health and CMV-seronegative. Sequenced input: PBMCs. Here the CDR3 DNA reads TGTGCCTGGACCCGAGGGGACTATGAGCAGTACTTC. As protein: CAWTRGDYEQYF. Full variable domain (remainder filled in from reference TRBV30 and TRBJ2-7): SQTIHQWPATLVQPVGSPLSLECTVEGTSNPNLYWYRQAAGRGLQLLFYSVGIGQISSEVPQNLSASRPQDRQFILSSKKLLLSDSGFYLCAWTRGDYEQYFGPGTRLTVT.